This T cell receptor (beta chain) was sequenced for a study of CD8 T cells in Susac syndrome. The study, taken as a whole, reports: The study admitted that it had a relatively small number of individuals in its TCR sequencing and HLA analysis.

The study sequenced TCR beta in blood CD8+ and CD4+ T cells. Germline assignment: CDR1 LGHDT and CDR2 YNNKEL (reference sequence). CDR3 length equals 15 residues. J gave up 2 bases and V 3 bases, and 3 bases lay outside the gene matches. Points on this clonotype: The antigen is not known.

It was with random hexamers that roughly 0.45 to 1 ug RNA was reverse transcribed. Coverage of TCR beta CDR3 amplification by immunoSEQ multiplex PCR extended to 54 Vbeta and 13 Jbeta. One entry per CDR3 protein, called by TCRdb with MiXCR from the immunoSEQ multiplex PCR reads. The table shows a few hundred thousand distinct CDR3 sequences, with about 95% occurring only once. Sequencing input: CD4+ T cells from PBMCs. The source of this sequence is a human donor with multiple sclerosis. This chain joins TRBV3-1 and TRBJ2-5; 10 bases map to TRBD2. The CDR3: CASSHNSGGQETQYF. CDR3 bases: TGTGCCAGCAGCCACAATAGCGGGGGGCAAGAGACCCAGTACTTC.